This T cell receptor beta chain is drawn from a study of blood T cell repertoires in COVID-19. Overall study context: The samples span acute and convalescent COVID-19 from the United States, Italy and Spain.

The trim removed 5 bases at V and 1 base at J, leaving 2 bases unmatched. CDR3 length: 13 amino acids. Germline V lookup: CDR1 SGHDN, CDR2 FVKESK. Original handling: Amplification with reference gene primers provided the estimates of nucleated cell counts. Here immunoSEQ multiplex PCR was the method, and the copy in TCRdb shows in-frame clones only, minus some. That table is the source of V, J and clone size, and D and trimming were worked out from the DNA. The table lists a few hundred thousand clones, about 87% of them singletons. Sequences were obtained from peripheral blood. The source is a man in his sixties or seventies with acute or convalescent COVID-19. The chain combines TRBV14 with TRBJ2-7, with 7 bases matching TRBD1. CDR3 DNA sequence: TGTGCCAGCAGCGACAGGGTTTCCTACGAGCAGTACTTC. Its translation: CASSDRVSYEQYF.